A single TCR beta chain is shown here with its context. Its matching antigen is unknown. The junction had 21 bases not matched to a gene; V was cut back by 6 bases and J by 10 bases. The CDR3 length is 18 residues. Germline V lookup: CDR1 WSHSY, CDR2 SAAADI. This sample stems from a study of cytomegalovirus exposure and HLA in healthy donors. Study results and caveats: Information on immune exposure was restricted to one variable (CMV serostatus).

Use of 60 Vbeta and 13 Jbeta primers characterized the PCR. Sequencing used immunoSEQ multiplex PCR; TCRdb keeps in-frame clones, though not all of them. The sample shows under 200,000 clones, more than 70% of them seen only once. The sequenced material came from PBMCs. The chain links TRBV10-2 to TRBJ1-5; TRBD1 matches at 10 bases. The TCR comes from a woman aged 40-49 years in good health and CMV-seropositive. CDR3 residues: CASSEFPGQGIKFGPQHF. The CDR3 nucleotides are TGCGCCAGCAGCGAATTTCCGGGACAGGGGATAAAGTTTGGACCCCAGCATTTT.